This T cell receptor beta chain was obtained from a study of technical replicates of blood from a few donors. Per the germline V gene, CDR1 is SGHNT and CDR2 is YENEEA. The CDR3 length is 15 residues. TCRdb keeps only in-frame clones here, not all; method: immunoSEQ multiplex PCR. The sample lists 70,000 to 95,000 clones, just under 95% occurring once. As for this clone: The junction and the germline gene differ at one end; a read error may be behind it.

The specimen sequenced was T cells isolated from PBMCs. The genes are TRBV11-3 and TRBJ2-7; 7 bases are a match to TRBD1. This clonotype was sampled from a human donor in good health. DNA for the CDR3: TGTGCCAGCAGCCTAGACAGGGTCCGCGGTTACGAGCAGTACTTC. It translates to CASSLDRVRGYEQYF.